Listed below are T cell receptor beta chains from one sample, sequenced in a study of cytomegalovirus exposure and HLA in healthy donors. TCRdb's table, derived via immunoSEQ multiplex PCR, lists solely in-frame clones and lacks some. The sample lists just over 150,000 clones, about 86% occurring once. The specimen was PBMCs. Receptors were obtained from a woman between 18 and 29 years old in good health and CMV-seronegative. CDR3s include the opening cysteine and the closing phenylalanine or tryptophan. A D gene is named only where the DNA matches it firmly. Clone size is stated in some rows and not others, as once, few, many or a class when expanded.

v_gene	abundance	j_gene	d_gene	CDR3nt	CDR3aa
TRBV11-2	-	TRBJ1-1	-	TGTGCCAGCAGCTTAGAAGGGACCTGGGACACTCAGGGAACTGAAGCTTTCTTT	CASSLEGTWDTQGTEAFF
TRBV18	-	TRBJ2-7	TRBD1	TGTGCCAGCTCACCAGGGACAGGGAATGGTTACGAGCAGTACTTC	CASSPGTGNGYEQYF
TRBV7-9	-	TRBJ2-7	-	TGTGCCAGCAGCTTAGCGGGGCCCTTGTTGTACGAGCAGTACTTC	CASSLAGPLLYEQYF
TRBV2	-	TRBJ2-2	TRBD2	TGTAGTAGCGGGAGAGACACCGGGGAGCTGTTTTTT	CSSGRDTGELFF
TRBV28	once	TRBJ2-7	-	TGTGCCAGCAGTGCCTCCCTGAGTTATACCTACGAGCAGTACTTC	CASSASLSYTYEQYF
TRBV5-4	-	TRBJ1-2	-	TGTGCCAGCAGCGATAACGGGGTGTGGGGTTATGGCTACACCTTC	CASSDNGVWGYGYTF
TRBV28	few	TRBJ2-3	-	TGTGCCAGCAGTTTTCAGGGAGATACGCAGTATTTT	CASSFQGDTQYF
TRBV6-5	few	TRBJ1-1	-	TGTGCCAGCAGCCTAGCCAGTGGTCAAACTGAAGCTTTCTTT	CASSLASGQTEAFF
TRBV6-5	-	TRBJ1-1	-	TGTGCCAGCAGTTTGGACGGCGGCGGGGGCACTGAAGCTTTCTTT	CASSLDGGGGTEAFF
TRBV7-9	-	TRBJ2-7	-	TGTGCCAGCAGCCTCGGATACGGAAGGGGAACCTACGAGCAGTACTTC	CASSLGYGRGTYEQYF
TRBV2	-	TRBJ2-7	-	TGTGCCAGCAGTGCCCAGGGCCCCTACGAGCAGTACTTC	CASSAQGPYEQYF
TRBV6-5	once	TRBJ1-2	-	TGTGCCAGCAGTGGGACATCCCTCGATAAGTATGGCTACACCTTC	CASSGTSLDKYGYTF
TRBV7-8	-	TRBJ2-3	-	TGTGCCAGCAGCATGAATGTAGGGGGGGGACTAAGAAATACGCAGTATTTT	CASSMNVGGGLRNTQYF
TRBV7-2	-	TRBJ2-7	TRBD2	TGTGCCAGCAGCTTAAGGCTTGGGTTACTAGCGGACGCCTACGAGCAGTACTTC	CASSLRLGLLADAYEQYF
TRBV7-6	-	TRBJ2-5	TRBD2	TGTGCCAGCAGCTTTGGCGGGTGGCTAGCGGGGGGCGAGGGAGAGACCCAGTACTTC	CASSFGGWLAGGEGETQYF
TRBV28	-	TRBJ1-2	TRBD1	TGTGCCAGCAGTACGGGACAGGGGGGGAACTATGGCTACACCTTC	CASSTGQGGNYGYTF
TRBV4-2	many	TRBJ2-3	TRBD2	TGTGCCAGCAGCCACCAGCGGGAGGCCACAGATACGCAGTATTTT	CASSHQREATDTQYF
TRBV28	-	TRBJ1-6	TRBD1	TGTGCCAGCACCTCGAGACAGGGGGAGGGTTCACCCCTCCACTTT	CASTSRQGEGSPLHF
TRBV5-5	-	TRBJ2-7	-	TGTGCCAGCAGGGCCGGGACACCCACCCACGAGCAGTACTTC	CASRAGTPTHEQYF
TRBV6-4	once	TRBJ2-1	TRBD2	TGTGCCAGCAGTGACGGGACTAGCGGCTACAATGAGCAGTTCTTC	CASSDGTSGYNEQFF
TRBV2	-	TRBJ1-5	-	TGTGCCAGCAGTGAATTTGGCGGCGAAAATCAGCCCCAGCATTTT	CASSEFGGENQPQHF
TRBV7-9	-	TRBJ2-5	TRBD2	TGTGCCAGCAGCGCGGGGACTAGCGGGAGAGGAGAGACCCAGTACTTC	CASSAGTSGRGETQYF
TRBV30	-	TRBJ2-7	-	TGTGCCTGGAGGAGCGGTTTCGAGCAGTACTTC	CAWRSGFEQYF
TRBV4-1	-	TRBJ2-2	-	TGCGCCAGCAGCCGGACTTGGATCGGCAGCCTAAACACCGGGGAGCTGTTTTTT	CASSRTWIGSLNTGELFF
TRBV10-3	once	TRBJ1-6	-	TGTGCCATCAGCGGCGTACATTCCGGGACAAAGTATTCACCCCTCCACTTT	CAISGVHSGTKYSPLHF
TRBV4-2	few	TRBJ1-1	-	TGTGCCAGCAGCCTCGGGAGATACAGCGTTTTGAACACTGAAGCTTTCTTT	CASSLGRYSVLNTEAFF
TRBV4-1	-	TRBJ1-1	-	TGCGCCAGCAGCCAAAACAGGGTGTTGAACACTGAAGCCTTCTTT	CASSQNRVLNTEAFF
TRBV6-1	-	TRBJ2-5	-	TGTGCCAGCAGTGAACTGGGGGCAGGTGGGGAGACCCAGTACTTC	CASSELGAGGETQYF
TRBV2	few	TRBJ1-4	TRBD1	TGTGCCAGCAGTGGACAGGGTCAGGAAAAACTGTTTTTT	CASSGQGQEKLFF
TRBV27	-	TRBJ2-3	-	TGTGCCAGCGGCGGGACAGCCCTTACAGATACGCAGTATTTT	CASGGTALTDTQYF
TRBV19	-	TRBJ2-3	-	TGTGCCAGTAGTATGAGGAGGGGCCCAACAGATACGCAGTATTTT	CASSMRRGPTDTQYF
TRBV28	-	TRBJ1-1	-	TGTGCCAGCAGTTTTGTTAAGGTGCGGCAGGGTGAAGCTTTCTTT	CASSFVKVRQGEAFF
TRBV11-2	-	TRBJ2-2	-	TGTGCCAGCAGCGTCCGCGGTGGCGGGGAGCTGTTTTTT	CASSVRGGGELFF
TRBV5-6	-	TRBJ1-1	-	TGTGCCAGCAGGACAGATATGAACACTGAAGCTTTCTTT	CASRTDMNTEAFF
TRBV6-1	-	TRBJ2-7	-	TGTGCCAGCAGTGAATATGTGTACGAGCAGTACTTC	CASSEYVYEQYF
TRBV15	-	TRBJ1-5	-	TGTGCCACCAGCAGAGTGGACAGCCCCAATCAGCCCCAGCATTTT	CATSRVDSPNQPQHF
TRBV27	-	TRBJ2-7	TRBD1	TGTGCCAGCAGTTTATCGTCAGACAGGGTTTTGTCCTACGAGCAGTACTTC	CASSLSSDRVLSYEQYF
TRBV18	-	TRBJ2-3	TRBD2	TGTGCCAGCTCACCCCTCACAAGCGGGGGGCCAAGAGATACGCAGTATTTT	CASSPLTSGGPRDTQYF
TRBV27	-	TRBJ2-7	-	TGTGCCAGCAGTCAGTCATCCTACGAGCAGTACTTC	CASSQSSYEQYF
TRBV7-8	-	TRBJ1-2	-	TGTGCCAGCAGCTACGCCTCTCAGGTGCCCTATGGCTACACCTTC	CASSYASQVPYGYTF
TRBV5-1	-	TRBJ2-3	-	TGCGCCAGCAGCTTGGTAGGCACAGATACGCAGTATTTT	CASSLVGTDTQYF
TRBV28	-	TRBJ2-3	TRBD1	TGTGCCAGCAGTCCCCAGGGGGACAGGGCCACAGATACGCAGTATTTT	CASSPQGDRATDTQYF
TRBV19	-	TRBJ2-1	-	TGTGCCAGTAGTATAAAGTGGAGGGACGGAGAGCAGTTCTTC	CASSIKWRDGEQFF
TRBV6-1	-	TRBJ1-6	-	TGTGCCAGCACCTTGGAGTTTACCCCAAGTTCACCCCTCCACTTT	CASTLEFTPSSPLHF
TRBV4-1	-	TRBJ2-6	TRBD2	TGCGCCAGTTCCACCGTTCGGGGGGGAAAATCCACTGGGGCCAACGTCCTGACTTTC	CASSTVRGGKSTGANVLTF
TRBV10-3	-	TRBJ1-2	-	TGTGCCATCAGTGCGGGTTCGGGGGCTAACTATGGCTACACCTTC	CAISAGSGANYGYTF
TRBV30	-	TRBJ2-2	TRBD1	TGTGCCCTTTATTCGCCCGGGACAGCAACAAACGGGGAGCTGTTTTTT	CALYSPGTATNGELFF
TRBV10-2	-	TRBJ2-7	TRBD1	TGCGCCAGCAGTGCCCAGGGGGCATACGAGCAGTACTTC	CASSAQGAYEQYF
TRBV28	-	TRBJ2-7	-	TGTGCCAGCAGTTTACGGGCGGGGATACCCTACGAGCAGTACTTC	CASSLRAGIPYEQYF
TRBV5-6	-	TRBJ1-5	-	TGTGCCAGCAGCTTGGGGCAGGGTGATCAGCCCCAGCATTTT	CASSLGQGDQPQHF
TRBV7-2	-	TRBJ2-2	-	TGTGCCAGCAGCTTTACAGGGTCGGACGGGGAGCTGTTTTTT	CASSFTGSDGELFF
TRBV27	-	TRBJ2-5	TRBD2	TGTGCCAGCAGTTCCGGACTAGCGAGGGAGACCCAGTACTTC	CASSSGLARETQYF
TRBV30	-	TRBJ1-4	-	TGTGCCTGGAGTCGGCAGGGGAATGTCGAAAAACTGTTTTTT	CAWSRQGNVEKLFF
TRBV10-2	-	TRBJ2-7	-	TGCGCCAGCAGAGACAGTAGTACCTACGAGCAGTACTTC	CASRDSSTYEQYF
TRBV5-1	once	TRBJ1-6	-	TGCGCCAGCAGCTTGACCGGCTCCTATAATTCACCCCTCCACTTT	CASSLTGSYNSPLHF
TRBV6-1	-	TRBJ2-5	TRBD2	TGTGCCAGCAGTGAACCTAGCGGGCTCGTAGTAGAGACCCAGTACTTC	CASSEPSGLVVETQYF
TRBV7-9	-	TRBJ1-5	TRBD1	TGTGCCAGCAGCAGGGGGCAGAATAGCAATCAGCCCCAGCATTTT	CASSRGQNSNQPQHF
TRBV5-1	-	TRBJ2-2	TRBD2	TGCGCCAGCAGCACGGGACTAGCGGGAGGGAACACCGGGGAGCTGTTTTTT	CASSTGLAGGNTGELFF
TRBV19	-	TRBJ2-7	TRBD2	TGTGCCAGTAGTTTCGGTAGCGGGTCCTCCTACGAGCAGTACTTC	CASSFGSGSSYEQYF
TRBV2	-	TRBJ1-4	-	TGTGCCAGCAGTGGCAATGGGGCAGAAAAACTGTTTTTT	CASSGNGAEKLFF